This entry lists 30 T cell receptor beta chains sequenced from one sample in a study of T cells after yellow fever vaccination. One entry per CDR3 protein, called by TCRdb with MiXCR from the 5' RACE reads. The table has over 150,000 distinct CDR3 sequences, roughly 6.4% seen once. The sequencing used CD4+ T cells sorted from PBMCs, collected on the day of the first yellow fever vaccination. All receptors come from a man between 18 and 35 years old who received the YFV17D yellow fever vaccine.

The CDR3 is CASSRYRGVMGTEAFF. The CDR3, as DNA: TGTGCCAGCAGCAGATACCGTGGGGTAATGGGGACTGAAGCTTTCTTT. This chain joins TRBV7-9 and TRBJ1-1; D gene uncertain. Trimming removed 5 bases from V and 5 bases from J, with 21 bases in between. Germline V gene sequence: CDR1 SEHNR, CDR2 FQNEAQ (reference sequence). This CDR3 region has 16 residues.

This rearrangement joins TRBV12-3 or TRBV12-4 to TRBJ2-3; D is perhaps TRBD2 (5 bases). Trimming removed 5 bases at V and 6 bases at J, with 12 bases between. The length of the CDR3 is 13 residues. The CDR3 DNA is TGTGCCAGCAGTCGCCTGACGGGGGATACGCAGTATTTT. This codes for CASSRLTGDTQYF.

The V and J genes are TRBV12-3 or TRBV12-4 and TRBJ1-2, with D possibly being TRBD1 (5 bases). Trimming cost V 5 bases and J 4 bases, with 14 bases left between them. There are 14 residues in the CDR3. The CDR3 DNA is TGTGCCAGCAGTCTAGGGGAGGTGGGCTATGGCTACACCTTC. Its translation: CASSLGEVGYGYTF.

This clonotype has just a few counts. This sequence joins TRBV23-1 and TRBJ1-5; D gene uncertain. TRBV23-1 is filed as an ORF, its function uncertain. V lost 4 bases and J 2 bases, leaving 12 bases between the germline ends. The CDR3 totals 15 residues. CDR3 nucleotide sequence: TGCGCCAGCAGTCCACGGGAAAAGGGCAATCAGCCCCAGCATTTT. Translating it yields CASSPREKGNQPQHF.

This chain joins TRBV5-1 and TRBJ1-3, with 8 bases fitting TRBD1. The junction had 4 bases not matched to a gene; V was cut back by 0 bases and J by 2 bases. CDR3 length: 16 residues. Germline V gives CDR1 SGHRS, CDR2 YFSETQ. CDR3 region: CASSLGTGLPGNTIYF. CDR3 DNA: TGCGCCAGCAGCTTGGGGACAGGGCTCCCTGGAAACACCATATATTTT.

This clonotype was seen many times. J is TRBJ2-5 and V is TRBV15; TRBD1 might be the D (5 bases). The V end lost 5 bases, the J end lost 1 base, and 11 bases lay between the germline ends. The CDR3 loop spans 14 amino acids. CDR1 is LNHNV, CDR2 YYDKDF, per germline (reference sequence). DNA for the CDR3: TGTGCCACCAGCGGATGGACAACCCAAGAGACCCAGTACTTC. Translated, it gives CATSGWTTQETQYF.

The rearrangement uses TRBV18 and TRBJ1-2; no clear D gene. Trimming cost V 8 bases and J 6 bases, with 10 bases left between them. CDR3 length: 11 residues. CDR1 and CDR2 (germline): KGHSH, LQKENI. The CDR3 coding sequence is TGTGCCAGCCGGGTTGAGGATGGCTACACCTTC. Translating gives CASRVEDGYTF. Using reference TRBV18 and TRBJ1-2 for the parts outside the CDR3, the full variable domain is NAGVMQNPRHLVRRRGQEARLRCSPMKGHSHVYWYRQLPEEGLKFMVYLQKENIIDESGMPKERFSAEFPKEGPSILRIQQVVRGDSAAYFCASRVEDGYTFGSGTRLTVV.

The table lists this clonotype with a few counts. The chain has TRBV7-2 and TRBJ1-6; 9 bases agree with TRBD1. The ends lost 0 bases at V and 10 bases at J; junction bases unmatched: 4. The germline V gene encodes CDR1 SGHTA and CDR2 FQGNSA. The CDR3 is made up of 15 amino acids. The CDR3, as DNA: TGTGCCAGCAGCTTAGCCGGACAGGGGAACTCACCCCTCCACTTT. Translated: CASSLAGQGNSPLHF.

The sample holds many counts of this clonotype. This chain uses TRBV7-2 with TRBJ2-3, with D perhaps matching TRBD1 (6 bases). The germline V and J ends were trimmed by 1 base and 1 base, with 9 bases remaining between them. The CDR3 length is 15 residues. The germline V gene encodes CDR1 SGHTA and CDR2 FQGNSA. CDR3 bases: TGTGCCAGCAGCTTAGTAGGGGGAGGCACAGATACGCAGTATTTT. Its protein is CASSLVGGGTDTQYF.

The table lists this clonotype with a few counts. V is TRBV28 and J is TRBJ1-5; possibly TRBD1 for D (5 bases). The CDR3 consists of 17 residues. CDR1 and CDR2 from the germline V gene are MDHEN and SYDVKM. Trimming pared 2 bases from V and 2 bases from J, leaving 16 bases between. The CDR3 nucleotides read TGTGCCAGCAGTTTAACCCACCTCCGGGGCGGCAATCAGCCCCAGCATTTT. Amino acid sequence: CASSLTHLRGGNQPQHF.

This clonotype was detected ten times or more. V is TRBV5-1 and J is TRBJ2-3, with 11 positions matching TRBD2. Losses at the gene ends were 5 bases for V and 4 bases for J; bases not matched to a gene: 12. CDR3 length: 17 residues. The germline V gene encodes CDR1 SGHRS and CDR2 YFSETQ. The CDR3 sequence: CASRTVAGGPSADTQYF. CDR3 sequence (DNA): TGCGCCAGCAGAACGGTAGCGGGGGGGCCTTCAGCAGATACGCAGTATTTT.

This clonotype was detected a few times. The chain couples TRBV12-3 or TRBV12-4 to TRBJ2-2, with D perhaps matching TRBD1 (6 bases). CDR3 length: 14 residues. The V and J ends lost 7 bases and 4 bases respectively, with 13 bases between them. CDR3 DNA sequence: TGTGCCAGCACCCTTACAGGGTTCACCGGGGAGCTGTTTTTT. This encodes CASTLTGFTGELFF.

The count of this clonotype is one. A much bigger clone sits one base away, suggesting this may be a read error. The J gene is TRBJ1-1, the V gene TRBV6-2 or TRBV6-3; D not resolved. The ends were cut back, 5 bases at V and 3 bases at J, with 10 bases in the middle. The V gene's germline CDR1 is MNHEY and CDR2 SVGEGT. This CDR3 is 13 amino acids long. The CDR3 reads CASSVPWDTEAFF. The CDR3 region has the DNA TGTGCCAGCAGTGTTCCCTGGGACACTGAAGCTTTCTTT.

About this clonotype itself: A much larger clone sits a single nucleotide away, making a read error possible. V and J are TRBV24-1 and TRBJ2-1; D not certain. CDR3 length: 13 amino acids. Germline CDR1 and CDR2: KGHDR and SFDVKD. The CDR3 nucleotides are TGTGCCACCAGTGAGAAAGGGAAACATGAGCAGCTCTTC. Its translation: CATSEKGKHEQLF.

This clonotype was recorded at least ten times. The chain links TRBV6-2 or TRBV6-3 to TRBJ1-5, with unresolved D. V was pared by 2 bases and J by 2 bases, with 4 bases between. From germline, CDR1 is MNHEY and CDR2 SVGEGT. The CDR3 consists of 13 residues. CDR3 sequence reads: CASSYGGNQPQHF. In DNA form, the CDR3 reads TGTGCCAGCAGTTACGGGGGCAATCAGCCCCAGCATTTT.

This clonotype was observed at least ten times. V is TRBV5-4 and J is TRBJ2-3; D remains ambiguous. With 0 bases removed from V and 0 bases from J, the gap between germline ends came to 11 bases. Germline CDR1 is SGHNT and CDR2 is YYREEE (reference sequence). The CDR3 covers 16 residues. The CDR3 DNA reads as TGTGCCAGCAGCTTGGGGCGAACCCCTAGCACAGATACGCAGTATTTT. Translated, it gives CASSLGRTPSTDTQYF. Complete variable domain (other parts from reference TRBV5-4 and TRBJ2-3): ETGVTQSPTHLIKTRGQQVTLRCSSQSGHNTVSWYQQALGQGPQFIFQYYREEENGRGNFPPRFSGLQFPNYSSELNVNALELDDSALYLCASSLGRTPSTDTQYFGPGTRLTVL.

This clonotype was recorded at least ten times. The chain links TRBV7-2 to TRBJ2-3; 9 bases match TRBD1. The CDR3 has 14 residues. Unmatched junction bases numbered 7, after V lost 6 bases and J lost 6 bases. The germline CDR1 and CDR2 sequences are SGHTA and FQGNSA. The DNA for the CDR3 is TGTGCCAGCAGTTCAGGGACAGGGAGGGATACGCAGTATTTT. Its translation: CASSSGTGRDTQYF. Supplemented by reference TRBV7-2 and TRBJ2-3, the full variable domain reads GAGVSQSPSNKVTEKGKDVELRCDPISGHTALYWYRQSLGQGLEFLIYFQGNSAPDKSGLPSDRFSAERTGGSVSTLTIQRTQQEDSAVYLCASSSGTGRDTQYFGPGTRLTVL.

This clonotype has a count of ten or more. This chain connects TRBV7-9 to TRBJ2-4, with 8 bases that match TRBD1. V shed 4 bases, J shed 3 bases, and the junction held 8 bases outside the gene matches. The CDR3 extends over 16 amino acids. The germline CDR1 and CDR2 sequences are SEHNR and FQNEAQ (reference sequence). The CDR3 DNA follows: TGTGCCAGCAGCTCCTGGACAGGGAGGCTCAAAAACATTCAGTACTTC. Translated: CASSSWTGRLKNIQYF. The entire variable domain, with the rest obtained from reference TRBV7-9 and TRBJ2-4, is as follows: DTGVSQNPRHKITKRGQNVTFRCDPISEHNRLYWYRQTLGQGPEFLTYFQNEAQLEKSRLLSDRFSAERPKGSFSTLEIQRTEQGDSAMYLCASSSWTGRLKNIQYFGAGTRLSVL.

A word on this clonotype: A much larger clone differs from this one at a single base, so this may be a read error. This sequence joins TRBV20-1 and TRBJ2-5; D tentatively reads TRBD1 or TRBD2 (5 bases each). Trimming pared 6 bases from V and 5 bases from J, leaving 10 bases between. The germline CDR1 and CDR2 sequences are DFQATT and SNEGSKA (reference sequence). CDR3 size: 11 residues. The CDR3 region has the DNA TGCAGTGCGGGGGTGAGTGAGACCCAGTACTTC. Amino acid sequence: CSAGVSETQYF.

This clonotype was seen repeatedly, ten times or more. The rearrangement links TRBV20-1 to TRBJ2-2, with D possibly being TRBD2 (5 bases). The CDR3 has 13 residues. The germline V gene has CDR1 DFQATT and CDR2 SNEGSKA (reference sequence). V lost 3 bases and J 5 bases, leaving 10 bases between the germline ends. The CDR3 sequence is CSARRASTGELFF. Here the CDR3 DNA reads TGCAGTGCTAGGCGGGCCTCAACCGGGGAGCTGTTTTTT.

The chain couples TRBV28 to TRBJ1-2; 8 nucleotides agree with TRBD1. Germline values: CDR1 MDHEN, CDR2 SYDVKM. The CDR3 length is 12 residues. V shed 8 bases and J 7 bases; nucleotides not matched to a gene: 6. The DNA for the CDR3 is TGTGCCAGCCAGGGGGCGCGGGGTGGCTACACCTTC. It codes for CASQGARGGYTF.

There are many counts of this clonotype. The V call is TRBV12-3 or TRBV12-4, the J call TRBJ1-1, with TRBD1 identical over 9 bases. This CDR3 is built from 13 residues. V lost 6 bases to trimming and J lost 5 bases; unmatched junction nucleotides: 4. CDR3 protein: CASSLGQGTEAFF. The CDR3 nucleotides read TGTGCCAGCAGCCTAGGACAGGGGACTGAAGCTTTCTTT.

Points on this clonotype: A junction boundary mismatches the germline segment, possibly from a read error. The rearrangement links TRBV12-3 or TRBV12-4 to TRBJ2-2, with a weak D call TRBD2 (5 bases). The CDR3 runs to 17 residues. CDR3 sequence: CARSLAGGHSNTGELFF. The CDR3 bases are TGTGCCCGCAGTTTAGCAGGAGGTCACTCGAACACCGGGGAGCTGTTTTTT.

This clonotype was picked up many times. This chain connects TRBV29-1 to TRBJ2-7; D ambiguous. Germline values: CDR1 SQVTM, CDR2 ANQGSEA. V was cut by 4 bases and J by 12 bases, with 16 bases left in between. This CDR3 has 11 amino acids. CDR3 sequence reads: CSVVIRAALYV. The CDR3 DNA reads TGCAGCGTTGTGATCCGGGCCGCCCTGTACGTC.

This chain links TRBV5-6 with TRBJ2-5, with TRBD1 matching 8 bases. The CDR3 loop spans 15 amino acids. Per the germline V gene, CDR1 is SGHDT and CDR2 is YYEEEE. J gave up 1 base and V 5 bases, and 7 bases lay outside the gene matches. CDR3 amino acids: CASRAGTGFQETQYF. For the CDR3, the DNA is TGTGCCAGCAGGGCCGGGACAGGATTCCAAGAGACCCAGTACTTC. The full variable domain, rest sourced from reference TRBV5-6 and TRBJ2-5, is DAGVTQSPTHLIKTRGQQVTLRCSPKSGHDTVSWYQQALGQGPQFIFQYYEEEERQRGNFPDRFSGHQFPNYSSELNVNALLLGDSALYLCASRAGTGFQETQYFGPGTRLLVL.

The rearrangement joins TRBV12-5 to TRBJ2-1, with TRBD1 as a possible D gene (6 bases). V was cut by 6 bases and J by 0 bases, with 12 bases left in between. CDR1 and CDR2 from the germline V gene are LGHNT and FRNRAP. CDR3 size: 15 residues. The CDR3 region is CASGSTGASYNEQFF. The CDR3 coding sequence is TGTGCTAGTGGCTCGACAGGAGCCTCCTACAATGAGCAGTTCTTC.

This clonotype was counted at least ten times. The genes are TRBV7-6 and TRBJ1-5; possible D gene TRBD1, 6 bases. Germline CDR1 is SGHVS and CDR2 is FNYEAQ. This CDR3 has 13 amino acids. Trimming cost V 6 bases and J 6 bases, with 12 bases left between them. The CDR3 bases are TGTGCCAGCAGGTCAGGGGTCGGTCAGCCCCAGCATTTT. Translated: CASRSGVGQPQHF.

V usage is TRBV6-2 or TRBV6-3 and J usage is TRBJ1-3, with D unclear. The CDR3 covers 14 residues. The V end lost 7 bases, the J end lost 2 bases, and 12 bases lay between the germline ends. CDR1 is MNHEY, CDR2 SVGEGT, per germline. CDR3 bases: TGTGCCAGCATCAAGAGTGAAACTGGAAACACCATATATTTT. Translation: CASIKSETGNTIYF.

This clonotype showed up just a few times. The rearrangement joins TRBV18 to TRBJ2-7, with unresolved D. This CDR3 has 13 amino acids. From germline, CDR1 is KGHSH and CDR2 LQKENI. Trimming left V 5 bases short and J 3 bases short, with 11 bases between. The chain's CDR3 is CASSMWTDYEQYV. CDR3 DNA: TGTGCCAGCTCAATGTGGACCGACTACGAGCAGTACGTC.

This clonotype was counted at least ten times. The chain couples TRBV11-2 to TRBJ2-1; D is unresolved. The CDR3 contains 13 residues. Germline V CDR1 and CDR2: SGHAT, FQNNGV. V lost 5 bases and J 5 bases, leaving 10 bases between the germline ends. The CDR3: CASSQARHNEQFF. In nucleotides, the CDR3 is TGTGCCAGCAGCCAGGCGCGTCACAATGAGCAGTTCTTC.